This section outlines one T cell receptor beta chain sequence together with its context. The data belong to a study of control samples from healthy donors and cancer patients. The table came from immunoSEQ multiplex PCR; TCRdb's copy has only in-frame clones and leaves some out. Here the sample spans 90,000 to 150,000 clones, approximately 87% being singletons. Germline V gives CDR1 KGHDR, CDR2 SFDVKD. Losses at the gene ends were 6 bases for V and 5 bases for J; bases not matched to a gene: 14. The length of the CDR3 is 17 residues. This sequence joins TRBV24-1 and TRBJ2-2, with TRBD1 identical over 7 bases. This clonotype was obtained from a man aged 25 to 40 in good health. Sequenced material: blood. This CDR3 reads CATSPDRASVETGELFF. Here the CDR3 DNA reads TGTGCCACCAGTCCCGACAGGGCGAGCGTAGAAACCGGGGAGCTGTTTTTT.